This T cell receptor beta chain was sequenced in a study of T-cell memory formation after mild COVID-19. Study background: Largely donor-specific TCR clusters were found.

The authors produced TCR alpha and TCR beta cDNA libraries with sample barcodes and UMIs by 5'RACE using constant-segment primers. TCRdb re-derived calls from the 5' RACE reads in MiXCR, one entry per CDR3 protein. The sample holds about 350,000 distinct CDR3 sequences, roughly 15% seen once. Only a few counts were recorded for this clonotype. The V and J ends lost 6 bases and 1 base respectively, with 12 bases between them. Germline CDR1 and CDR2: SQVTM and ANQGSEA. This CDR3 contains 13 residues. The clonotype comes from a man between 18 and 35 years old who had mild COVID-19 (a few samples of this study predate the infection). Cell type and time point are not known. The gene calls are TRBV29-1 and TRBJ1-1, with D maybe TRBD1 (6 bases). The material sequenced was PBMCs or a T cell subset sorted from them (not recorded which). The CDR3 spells CSVVGGQNTEAFF. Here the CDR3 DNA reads TGCAGCGTAGTAGGGGGACAGAACACTGAAGCTTTCTTT.